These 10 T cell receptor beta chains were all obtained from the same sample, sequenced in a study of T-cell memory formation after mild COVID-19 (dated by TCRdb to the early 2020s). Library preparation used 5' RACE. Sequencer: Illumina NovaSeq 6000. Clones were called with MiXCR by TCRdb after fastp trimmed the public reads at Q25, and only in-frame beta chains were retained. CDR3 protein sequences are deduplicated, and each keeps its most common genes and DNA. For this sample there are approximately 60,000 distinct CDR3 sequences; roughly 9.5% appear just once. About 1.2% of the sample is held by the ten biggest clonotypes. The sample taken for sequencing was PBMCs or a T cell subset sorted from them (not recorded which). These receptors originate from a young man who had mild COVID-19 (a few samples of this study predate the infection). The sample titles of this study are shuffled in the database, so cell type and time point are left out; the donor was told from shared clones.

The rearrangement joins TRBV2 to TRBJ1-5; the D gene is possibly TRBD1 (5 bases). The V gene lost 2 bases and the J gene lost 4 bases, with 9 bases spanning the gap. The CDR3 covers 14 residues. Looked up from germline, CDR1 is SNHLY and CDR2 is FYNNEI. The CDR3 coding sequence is TGTGCCAGCAGTGAACTGGCAGGGAATCAGCCCCAGCATTTT. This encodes CASSELAGNQPQHF.

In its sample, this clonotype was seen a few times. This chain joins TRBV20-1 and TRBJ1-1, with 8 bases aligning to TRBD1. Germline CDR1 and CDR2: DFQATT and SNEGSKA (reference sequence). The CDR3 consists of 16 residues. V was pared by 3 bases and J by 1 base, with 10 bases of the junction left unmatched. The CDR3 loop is CSARPLNRGRNTEAFF. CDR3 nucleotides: TGCAGTGCTAGGCCCCTAAACAGGGGGAGGAACACTGAAGCTTTCTTT.

The CDR3, as DNA: TGTGCCAGCAGTTTAAAGGGGGCGGGCTACACCTTC. Its translation: CASSLKGAGYTF. V usage is TRBV28 and J usage is TRBJ1-2; 7 bases map to TRBD1. The CDR3 consists of 12 residues. Unmatched junction bases numbered 2, after V lost 2 bases and J lost 8 bases. CDR1 MDHEN and CDR2 SYDVKM come from the germline V gene.

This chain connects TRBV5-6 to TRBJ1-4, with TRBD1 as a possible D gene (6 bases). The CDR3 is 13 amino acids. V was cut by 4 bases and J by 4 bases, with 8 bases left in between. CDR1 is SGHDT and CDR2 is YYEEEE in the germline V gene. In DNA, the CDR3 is TGTGCCAGCAGCGACAGGAGTAATGAAAAACTGTTTTTT. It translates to CASSDRSNEKLFF.

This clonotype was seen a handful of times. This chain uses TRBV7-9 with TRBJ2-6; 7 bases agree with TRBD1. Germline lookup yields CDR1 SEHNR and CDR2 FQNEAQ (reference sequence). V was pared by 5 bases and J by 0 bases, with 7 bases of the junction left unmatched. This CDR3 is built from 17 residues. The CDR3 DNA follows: TGTGCCAGCAGCCCGAGGACAGGTAGCTCTGGGGCCAACGTCCTGACTTTC. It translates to CASSPRTGSSGANVLTF.

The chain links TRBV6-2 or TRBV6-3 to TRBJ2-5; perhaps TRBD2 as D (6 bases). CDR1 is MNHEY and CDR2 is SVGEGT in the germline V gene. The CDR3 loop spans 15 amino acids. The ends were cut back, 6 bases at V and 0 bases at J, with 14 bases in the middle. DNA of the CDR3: TGTGCCAGCAGCCAACCGAGGGACTACCAAGAGACCCAGTACTTC. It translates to CASSQPRDYQETQYF.

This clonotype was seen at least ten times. The CDR3 spells CASSLRAGSDTQYF. DNA of the CDR3: TGTGCCAGCAGCCTTCGTGCCGGGTCAGATACGCAGTATTTT. The chain employs TRBV7-8 and TRBJ2-3; D is unclear. Between the trimmed V and J ends, which lost 5 bases and 4 bases, there was a span of 13 bases. The germline gives CDR1 SGHVS, CDR2 FQNEAQ. The CDR3 length is 14 residues.

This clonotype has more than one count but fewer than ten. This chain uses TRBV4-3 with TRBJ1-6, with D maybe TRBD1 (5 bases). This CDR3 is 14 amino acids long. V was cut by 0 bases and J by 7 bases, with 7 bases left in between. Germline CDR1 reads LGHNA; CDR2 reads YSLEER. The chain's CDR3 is CASSQEKGNSPLHF. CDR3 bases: TGCGCCAGCAGCCAAGAAAAGGGGAATTCACCCCTCCACTTT.

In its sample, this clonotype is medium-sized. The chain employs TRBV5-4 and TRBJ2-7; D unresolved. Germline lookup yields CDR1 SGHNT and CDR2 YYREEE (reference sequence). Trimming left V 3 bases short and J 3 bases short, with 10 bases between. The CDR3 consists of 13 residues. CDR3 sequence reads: CASSSEASYEQYV. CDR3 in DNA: TGTGCCAGCAGCTCTGAGGCTAGCTACGAGCAGTACGTC.

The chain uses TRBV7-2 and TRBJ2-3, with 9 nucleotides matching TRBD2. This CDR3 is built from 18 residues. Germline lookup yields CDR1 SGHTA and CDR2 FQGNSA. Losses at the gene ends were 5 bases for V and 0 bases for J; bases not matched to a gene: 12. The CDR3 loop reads CASSLMVAGDSSTDTQYF. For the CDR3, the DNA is TGTGCCAGCAGCCTTATGGTAGCGGGGGACTCTAGCACAGATACGCAGTATTTT.